This paragraph covers one T cell receptor (beta chain) sequence. Its antigen is not known. The source of the sample is a study of T cell responses to AZD1222 COVID-19 vaccine. Whole-study context: Pooled together were second doses at about 4 or about 12 weeks.

Study-level points and caveats: Repertoire sampling happened only post peak T cell response. Spike as a whole was targeted by vaccine-associated CD4 TCRs, dominant at 160-218 and 743-854. There were mostly white British donors and more females than males, and clonal diversity was possibly underestimated.

Sequencing used immunoSEQ multiplex PCR; TCRdb keeps in-frame clones, though not all of them. Of around 160,000 clones listed, roughly nine tenths are singletons. The material sequenced was peripheral blood, taken on day 0 of AZD1222 vaccination. The clonotype comes from an adult in good health.

The CDR3 sequence is CASSIVFAQGNQPQHF. The DNA of the CDR3 is TGTGCCAGTAGTATAGTATTCGCCCAGGGCAATCAGCCCCAGCATTTT. The chain is built from TRBV19 and TRBJ1-5, with D unclear. Germline CDR1 reads LNHDA; CDR2 reads SQIVND (reference sequence). This CDR3 has 16 residues. The germline V and J ends were trimmed by 1 base and 2 bases, with 12 bases remaining between them.